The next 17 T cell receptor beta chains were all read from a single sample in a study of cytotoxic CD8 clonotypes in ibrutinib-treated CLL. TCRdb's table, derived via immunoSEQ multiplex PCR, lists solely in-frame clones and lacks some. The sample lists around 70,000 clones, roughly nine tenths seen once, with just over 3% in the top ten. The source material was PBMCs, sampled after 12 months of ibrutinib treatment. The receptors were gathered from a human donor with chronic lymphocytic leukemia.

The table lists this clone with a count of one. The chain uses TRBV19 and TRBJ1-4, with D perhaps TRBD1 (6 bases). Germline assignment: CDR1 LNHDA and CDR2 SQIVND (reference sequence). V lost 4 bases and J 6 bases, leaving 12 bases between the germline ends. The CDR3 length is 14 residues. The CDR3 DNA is TGTGCCAGTAGTACAGGACAGAACCATGAAAAACTGTTTTTT. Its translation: CASSTGQNHEKLFF.

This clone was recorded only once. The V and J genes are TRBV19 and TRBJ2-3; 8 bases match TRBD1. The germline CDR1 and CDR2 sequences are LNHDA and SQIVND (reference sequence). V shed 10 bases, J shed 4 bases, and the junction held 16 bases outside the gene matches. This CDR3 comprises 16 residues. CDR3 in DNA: TGTGCCACCCAGGACCCGGACAGGGTTTTCCCAGATACGCAGTATTTT. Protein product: CATQDPDRVFPDTQYF.

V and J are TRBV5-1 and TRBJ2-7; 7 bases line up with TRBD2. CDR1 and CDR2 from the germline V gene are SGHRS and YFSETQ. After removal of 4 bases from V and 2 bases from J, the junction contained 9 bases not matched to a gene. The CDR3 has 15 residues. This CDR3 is CASSPVSGTAYEQYF. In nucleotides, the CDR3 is TGCGCCAGCAGCCCAGTGAGCGGGACCGCCTACGAGCAGTACTTC.

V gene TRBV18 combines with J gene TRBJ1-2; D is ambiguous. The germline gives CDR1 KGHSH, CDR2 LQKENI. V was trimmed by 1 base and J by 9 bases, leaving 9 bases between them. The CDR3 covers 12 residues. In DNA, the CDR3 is TGTGCCAGCTCACCACTGAGCGAGAGCTACACCTTC. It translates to CASSPLSESYTF. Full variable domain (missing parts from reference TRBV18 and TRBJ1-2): NAGVMQNPRHLVRRRGQEARLRCSPMKGHSHVYWYRQLPEEGLKFMVYLQKENIIDESGMPKERFSAEFPKEGPSILRIQQVVRGDSAAYFCASSPLSESYTFGSGTRLTVV.

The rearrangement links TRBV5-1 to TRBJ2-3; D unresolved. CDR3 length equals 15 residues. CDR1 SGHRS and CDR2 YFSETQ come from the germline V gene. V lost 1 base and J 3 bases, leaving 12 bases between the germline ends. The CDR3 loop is CASSLNGVGTDTQYF. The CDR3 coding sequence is TGCGCCAGCAGCTTGAACGGAGTAGGTACAGATACGCAGTATTTT. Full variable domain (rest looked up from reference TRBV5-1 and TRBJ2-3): KAGVTQTPRYLIKTRGQQVTLSCSPISGHRSVSWYQQTPGQGLQFLFEYFSETQRNKGNFPGRFSGRQFSNSRSEMNVSTLELGDSALYLCASSLNGVGTDTQYFGPGTRLTVL.

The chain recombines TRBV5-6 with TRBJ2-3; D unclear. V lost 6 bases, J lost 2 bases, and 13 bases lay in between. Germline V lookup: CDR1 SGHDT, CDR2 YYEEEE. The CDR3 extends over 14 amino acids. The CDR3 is CASNFVSNTDTQYF. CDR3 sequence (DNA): TGTGCCAGCAACTTTGTGAGTAACACAGATACGCAGTATTTT.

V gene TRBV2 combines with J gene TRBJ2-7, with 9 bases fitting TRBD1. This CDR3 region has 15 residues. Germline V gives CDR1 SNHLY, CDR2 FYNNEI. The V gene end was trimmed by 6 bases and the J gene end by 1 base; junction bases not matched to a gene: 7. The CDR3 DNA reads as TGTGCCAGCAGGCCGGGACAGGGTCCTTCCTACGAGCAGTACTTC. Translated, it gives CASRPGQGPSYEQYF. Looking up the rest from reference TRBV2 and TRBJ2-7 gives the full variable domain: EPEVTQTPSHQVTQMGQEVILRCVPISNHLYFYWYRQILGQKVEFLVSFYNNEISEKSEIFDDQFSVERPDGSNFTLKIRSTKLEDSAMYFCASRPGQGPSYEQYFGPGTRLTVT.

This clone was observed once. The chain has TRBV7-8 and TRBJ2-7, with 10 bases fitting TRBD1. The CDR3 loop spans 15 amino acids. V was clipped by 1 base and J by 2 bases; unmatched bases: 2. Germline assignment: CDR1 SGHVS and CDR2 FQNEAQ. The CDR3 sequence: CASSLGGTGAYEQYF. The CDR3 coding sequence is TGTGCCAGCAGCTTAGGGGGGACAGGGGCCTACGAGCAGTACTTC. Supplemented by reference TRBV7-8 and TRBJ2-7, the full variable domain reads GAGVSQSPRYKVAKRGQDVALRCDPISGHVSLFWYQQALGQGPEFLTYFQNEAQLDKSGLPSDRFFAERPEGSVSTLKIQRTQQEDSAVYLCASSLGGTGAYEQYFGPGTRLTVT.

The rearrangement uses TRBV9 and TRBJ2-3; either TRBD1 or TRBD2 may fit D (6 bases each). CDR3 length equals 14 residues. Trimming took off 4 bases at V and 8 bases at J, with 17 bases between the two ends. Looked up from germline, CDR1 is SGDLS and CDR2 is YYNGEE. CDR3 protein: CASSRDLAQGTQYF. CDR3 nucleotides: TGTGCCAGCAGCCGGGACTTGGCACAGGGTACGCAGTATTTT. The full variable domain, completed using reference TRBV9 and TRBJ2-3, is DSGVTQTPKHLITATGQRVTLRCSPRSGDLSVYWYQQSLDQGLQFLIQYYNGEERAKGNILERFSAQQFPDLHSELNLSSLELGDSALYFCASSRDLAQGTQYFGPGTRLTVL.

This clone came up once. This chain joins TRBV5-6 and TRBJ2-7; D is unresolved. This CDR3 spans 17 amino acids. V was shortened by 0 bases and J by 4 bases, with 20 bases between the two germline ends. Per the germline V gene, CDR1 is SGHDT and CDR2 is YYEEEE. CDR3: CASSLAMLQTSGYEQYF. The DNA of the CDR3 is TGTGCCAGCAGCTTGGCCATGTTACAGACTTCGGGTTACGAGCAGTACTTC.

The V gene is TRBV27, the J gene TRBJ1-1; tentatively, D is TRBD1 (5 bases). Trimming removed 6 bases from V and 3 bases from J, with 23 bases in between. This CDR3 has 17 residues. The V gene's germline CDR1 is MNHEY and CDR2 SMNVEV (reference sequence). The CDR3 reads CASSPGWGYVSDTEAFF. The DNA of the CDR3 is TGTGCCAGCAGCCCAGGGTGGGGGTACGTAAGTGACACTGAAGCTTTCTTT.

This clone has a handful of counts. The CDR3 region has the DNA TGTGCCAGCAGCCGAACCGGGGAGATCTCTGGAAACACCATATATTTT. Translating gives CASSRTGEISGNTIYF. The chain couples TRBV6-6 to TRBJ1-3, with D uncertain. This CDR3 has 16 amino acids. The germline CDR1 and CDR2 sequences are MNHNY and SVGAGI (reference sequence). Trimming removed 6 bases at V and 0 bases at J, with 15 bases between.

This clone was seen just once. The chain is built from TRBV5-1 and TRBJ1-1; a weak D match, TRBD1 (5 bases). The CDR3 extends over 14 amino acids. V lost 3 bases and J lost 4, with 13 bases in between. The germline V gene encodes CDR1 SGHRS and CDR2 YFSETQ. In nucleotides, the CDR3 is TGCGCCAGCAGCTCTCGTTGGGGGAGCACTGAAGCTTTCTTT. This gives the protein CASSSRWGSTEAFF.

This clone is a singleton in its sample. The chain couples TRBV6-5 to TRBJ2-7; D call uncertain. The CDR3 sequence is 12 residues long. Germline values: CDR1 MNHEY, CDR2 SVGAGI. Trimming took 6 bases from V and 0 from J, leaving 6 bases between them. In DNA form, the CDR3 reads TGTGCCAGCAGCTCAGTCTCCTACGAGCAGTACTTC. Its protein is CASSSVSYEQYF.

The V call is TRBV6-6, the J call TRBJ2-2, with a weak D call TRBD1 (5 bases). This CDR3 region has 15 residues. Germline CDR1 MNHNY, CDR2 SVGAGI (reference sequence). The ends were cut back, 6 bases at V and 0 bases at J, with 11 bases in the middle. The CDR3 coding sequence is TGTGCCAGCAGGCGAACAGGATCGAACACCGGGGAGCTGTTTTTT. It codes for CASRRTGSNTGELFF.

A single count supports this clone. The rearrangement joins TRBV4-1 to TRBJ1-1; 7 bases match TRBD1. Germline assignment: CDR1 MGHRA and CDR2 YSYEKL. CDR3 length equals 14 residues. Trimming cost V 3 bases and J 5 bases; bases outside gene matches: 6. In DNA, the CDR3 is TGCGCCAGCAGCCACACAGGGGAAGGAACTGAAGCTTTCTTT. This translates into CASSHTGEGTEAFF.

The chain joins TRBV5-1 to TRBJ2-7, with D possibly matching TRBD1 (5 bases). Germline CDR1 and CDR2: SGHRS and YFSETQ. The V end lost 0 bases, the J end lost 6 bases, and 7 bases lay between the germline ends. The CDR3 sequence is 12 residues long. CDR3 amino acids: CASSLVRGEQYF. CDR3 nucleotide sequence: TGCGCCAGCAGCTTGGTTAGGGGCGAGCAGTACTTC.